This section outlines one T cell receptor (beta chain) sequence together with its context. Its specificity is not known. These data originate in a study of identical twins. Trimming pared 4 bases from V and 4 bases from J, leaving 13 bases between. CDR3 length equals 15 residues. Study results and limitations: Out-of-frame beta sequences exhibited a weaker degree of excess twin sharing. Out-of-frame alpha sequences common to twins exhibited a surplus of low generation probability. Researchers caution that invariant MAIT and iNKT cells could partly confound zero-insertion analyses.

TCRdb called the 5' RACE reads again in MiXCR, with one record for every CDR3 protein. Among around 470,000 distinct CDR3 sequences listed, 12% to 15% were seen once. This sample also belongs to another study, concerning yellow fever vaccine responses in identical twins.

The receptor was isolated from a woman aged 18-29 years in good health. The J gene is TRBJ2-2, the V gene TRBV12-3 or TRBV12-4, with unresolved D. Material for sequencing was CD4+ T cells sorted from blood. CDR3 amino acids: CASSSTTGSTGELFF. Here the CDR3 DNA reads TGTGCCAGCAGTTCAACCACCGGCTCCACCGGGGAGCTGTTTTTT.